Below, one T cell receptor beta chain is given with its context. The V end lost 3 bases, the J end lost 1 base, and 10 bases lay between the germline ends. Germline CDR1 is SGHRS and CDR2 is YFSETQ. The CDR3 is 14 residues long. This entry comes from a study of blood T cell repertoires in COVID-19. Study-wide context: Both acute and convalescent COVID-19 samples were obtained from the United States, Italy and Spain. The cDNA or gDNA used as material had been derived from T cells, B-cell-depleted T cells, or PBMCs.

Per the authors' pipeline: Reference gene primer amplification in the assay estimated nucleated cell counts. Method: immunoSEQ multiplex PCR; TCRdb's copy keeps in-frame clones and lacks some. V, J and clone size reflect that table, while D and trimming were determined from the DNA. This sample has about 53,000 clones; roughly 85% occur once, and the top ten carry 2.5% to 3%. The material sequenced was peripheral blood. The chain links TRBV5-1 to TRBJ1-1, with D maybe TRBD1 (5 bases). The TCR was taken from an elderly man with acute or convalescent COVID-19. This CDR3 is CASSSSGGNTEAFF. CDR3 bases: TGCGCCAGCAGCTCCTCGGGGGGGAACACTGAAGCTTTCTTT.